Here is one T cell receptor (beta chain) with its context. CDR1 and CDR2 (germline): MDHEN, SYDVKM. CDR3 length: 15 amino acids. Trimming removed 6 bases from V and 1 base from J, with 13 bases in between. The data belong to a study of blood T cell repertoires in COVID-19. Here immunoSEQ multiplex PCR was the method, and the copy in TCRdb shows in-frame clones only, minus some. Here the sample spans over 150,000 clones, about 90% being singletons. The clonotype originates from a woman aged 45-60 years who had recovered from COVID-19. Sequencing used PBMCs or T cells enriched from blood (not recorded which). The chain uses TRBV28 and TRBJ1-5; D perhaps matches TRBD1 (5 bases). CDR3 nucleotide sequence: TGTGCCAGCAGGGTCCCAGGGAGGAGCAATCAGCCCCAGCATTTT. The encoded protein is CASRVPGRSNQPQHF.